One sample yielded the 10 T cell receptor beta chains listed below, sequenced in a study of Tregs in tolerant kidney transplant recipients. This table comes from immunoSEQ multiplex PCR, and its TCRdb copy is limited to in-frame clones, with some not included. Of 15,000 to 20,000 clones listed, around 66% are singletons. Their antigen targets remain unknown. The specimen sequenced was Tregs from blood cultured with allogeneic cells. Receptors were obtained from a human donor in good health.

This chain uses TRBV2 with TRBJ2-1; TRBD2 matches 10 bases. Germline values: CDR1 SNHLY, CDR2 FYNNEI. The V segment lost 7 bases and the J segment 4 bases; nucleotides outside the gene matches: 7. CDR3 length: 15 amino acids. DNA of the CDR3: TGTGCCAGCATCCCCCTAGCGGGGGCTTACAATGAGCAGTTCTTC. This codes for CASIPLAGAYNEQFF.

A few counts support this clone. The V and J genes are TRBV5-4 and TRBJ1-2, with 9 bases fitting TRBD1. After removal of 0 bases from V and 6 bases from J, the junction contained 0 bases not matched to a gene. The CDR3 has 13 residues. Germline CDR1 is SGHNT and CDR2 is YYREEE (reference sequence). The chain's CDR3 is CASSLGQGDGYTF. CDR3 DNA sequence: TGTGCCAGCAGCTTGGGACAGGGGGATGGCTACACCTTC.

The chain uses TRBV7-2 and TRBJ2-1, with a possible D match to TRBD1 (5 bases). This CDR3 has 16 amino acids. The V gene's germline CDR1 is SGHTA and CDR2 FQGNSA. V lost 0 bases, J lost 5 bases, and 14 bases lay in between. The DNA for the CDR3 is TGTGCCAGCAGCTTAGCGGTTGCAGGGTACCACAATGAGCAGTTCTTC. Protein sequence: CASSLAVAGYHNEQFF.

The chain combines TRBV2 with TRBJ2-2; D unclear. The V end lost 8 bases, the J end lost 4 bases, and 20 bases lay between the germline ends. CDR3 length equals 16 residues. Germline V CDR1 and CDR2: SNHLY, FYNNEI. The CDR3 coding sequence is TGTGCCAGCCAGATTAATCCCCCCCCCGTCACCGGGGAGCTGTTTTTT. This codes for CASQINPPPVTGELFF.

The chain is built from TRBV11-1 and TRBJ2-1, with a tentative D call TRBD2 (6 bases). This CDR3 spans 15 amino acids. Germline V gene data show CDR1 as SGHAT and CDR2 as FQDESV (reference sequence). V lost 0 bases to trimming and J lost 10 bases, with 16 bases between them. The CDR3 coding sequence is TGTGCCAGCAGCTTAGCGACGCCCGGCGCGGGAGAGCAGTTCTTC. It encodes CASSLATPGAGEQFF.

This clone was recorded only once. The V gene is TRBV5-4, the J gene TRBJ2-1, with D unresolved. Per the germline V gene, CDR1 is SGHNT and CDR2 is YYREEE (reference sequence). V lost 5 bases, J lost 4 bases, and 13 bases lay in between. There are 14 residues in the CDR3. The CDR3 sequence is CASSPRARYNEQFF. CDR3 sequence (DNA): TGTGCCAGCAGTCCCCGCGCAAGATACAATGAGCAGTTCTTC.

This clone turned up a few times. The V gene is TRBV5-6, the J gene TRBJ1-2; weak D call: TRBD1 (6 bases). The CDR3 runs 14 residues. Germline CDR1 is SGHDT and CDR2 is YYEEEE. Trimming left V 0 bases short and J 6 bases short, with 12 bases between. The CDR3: CASSLGGLIHGYTF. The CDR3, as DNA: TGTGCCAGCAGCTTGGGGGGGCTTATCCATGGCTACACCTTC.

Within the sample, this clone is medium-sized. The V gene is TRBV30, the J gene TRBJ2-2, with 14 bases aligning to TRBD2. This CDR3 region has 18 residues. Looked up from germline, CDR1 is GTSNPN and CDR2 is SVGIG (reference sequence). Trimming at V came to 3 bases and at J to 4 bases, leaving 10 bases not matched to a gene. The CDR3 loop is CAWRIGTSGSSGTGELFF. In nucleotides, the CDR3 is TGTGCCTGGAGGATAGGGACTAGCGGGAGTTCGGGCACCGGGGAGCTGTTTTTT. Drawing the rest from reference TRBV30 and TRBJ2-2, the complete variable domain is SQTIHQWPATLVQPVGSPLSLECTVEGTSNPNLYWYRQAAGRGLQLLFYSVGIGQISSEVPQNLSASRPQDRQFILSSKKLLLSDSGFYLCAWRIGTSGSSGTGELFFGEGSRLTVL.

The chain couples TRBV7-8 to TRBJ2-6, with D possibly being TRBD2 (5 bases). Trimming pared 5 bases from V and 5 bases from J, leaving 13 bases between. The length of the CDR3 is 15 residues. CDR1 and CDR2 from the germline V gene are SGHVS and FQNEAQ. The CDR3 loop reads CASSREHLWANVLTF. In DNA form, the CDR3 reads TGTGCCAGCAGCCGGGAACACCTCTGGGCCAACGTCCTGACTTTC. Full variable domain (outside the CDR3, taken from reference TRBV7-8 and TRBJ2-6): GAGVSQSPRYKVAKRGQDVALRCDPISGHVSLFWYQQALGQGPEFLTYFQNEAQLDKSGLPSDRFFAERPEGSVSTLKIQRTQQEDSAVYLCASSREHLWANVLTFGAGSRLTVL.

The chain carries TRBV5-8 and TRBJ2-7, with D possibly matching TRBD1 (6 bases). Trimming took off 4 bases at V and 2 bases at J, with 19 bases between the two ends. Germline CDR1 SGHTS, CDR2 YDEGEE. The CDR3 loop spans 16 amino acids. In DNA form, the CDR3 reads TGTGCCAGCAGCCCCGCGTACGGACAGCGAGCCTACGAGCAGTACTTC. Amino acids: CASSPAYGQRAYEQYF.